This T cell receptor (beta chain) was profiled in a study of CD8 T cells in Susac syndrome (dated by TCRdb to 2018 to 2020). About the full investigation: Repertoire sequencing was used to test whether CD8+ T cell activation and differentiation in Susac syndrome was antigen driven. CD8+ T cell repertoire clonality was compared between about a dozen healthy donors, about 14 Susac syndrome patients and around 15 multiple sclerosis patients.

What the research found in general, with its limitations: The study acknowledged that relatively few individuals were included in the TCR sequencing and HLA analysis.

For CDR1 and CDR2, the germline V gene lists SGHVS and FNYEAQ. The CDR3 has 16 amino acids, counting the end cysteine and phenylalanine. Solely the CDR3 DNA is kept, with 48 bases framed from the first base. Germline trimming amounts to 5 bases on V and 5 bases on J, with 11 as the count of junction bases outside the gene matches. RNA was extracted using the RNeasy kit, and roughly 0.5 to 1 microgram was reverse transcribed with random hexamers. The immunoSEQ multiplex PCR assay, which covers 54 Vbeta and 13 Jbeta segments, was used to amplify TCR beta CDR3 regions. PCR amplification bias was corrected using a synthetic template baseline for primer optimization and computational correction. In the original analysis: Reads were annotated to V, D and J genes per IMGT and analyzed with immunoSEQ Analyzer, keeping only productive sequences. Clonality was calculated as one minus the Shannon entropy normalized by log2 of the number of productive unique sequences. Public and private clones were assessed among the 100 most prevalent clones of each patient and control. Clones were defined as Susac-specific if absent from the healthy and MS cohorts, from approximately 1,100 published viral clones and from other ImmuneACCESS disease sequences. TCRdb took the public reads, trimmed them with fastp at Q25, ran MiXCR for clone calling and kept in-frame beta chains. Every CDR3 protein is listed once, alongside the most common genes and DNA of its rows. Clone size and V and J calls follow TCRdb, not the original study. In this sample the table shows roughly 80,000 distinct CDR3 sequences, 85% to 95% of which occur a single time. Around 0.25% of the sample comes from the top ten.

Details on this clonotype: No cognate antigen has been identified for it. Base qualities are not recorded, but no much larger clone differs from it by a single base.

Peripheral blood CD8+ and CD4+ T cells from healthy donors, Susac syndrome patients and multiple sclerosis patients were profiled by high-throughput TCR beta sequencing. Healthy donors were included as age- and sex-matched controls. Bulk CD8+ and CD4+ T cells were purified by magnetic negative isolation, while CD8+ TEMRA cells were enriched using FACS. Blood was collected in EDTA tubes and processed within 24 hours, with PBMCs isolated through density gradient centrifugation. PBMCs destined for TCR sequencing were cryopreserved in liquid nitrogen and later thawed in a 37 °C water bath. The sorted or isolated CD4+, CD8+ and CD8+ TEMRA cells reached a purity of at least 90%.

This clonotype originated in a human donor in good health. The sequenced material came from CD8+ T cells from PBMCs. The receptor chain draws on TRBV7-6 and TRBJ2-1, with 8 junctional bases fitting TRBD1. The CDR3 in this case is CASSLLLDRVDNEQFF. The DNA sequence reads TGTGCCAGCAGCCTCCTTTTGGACAGGGTTGACAATGAGCAGTTCTTC.